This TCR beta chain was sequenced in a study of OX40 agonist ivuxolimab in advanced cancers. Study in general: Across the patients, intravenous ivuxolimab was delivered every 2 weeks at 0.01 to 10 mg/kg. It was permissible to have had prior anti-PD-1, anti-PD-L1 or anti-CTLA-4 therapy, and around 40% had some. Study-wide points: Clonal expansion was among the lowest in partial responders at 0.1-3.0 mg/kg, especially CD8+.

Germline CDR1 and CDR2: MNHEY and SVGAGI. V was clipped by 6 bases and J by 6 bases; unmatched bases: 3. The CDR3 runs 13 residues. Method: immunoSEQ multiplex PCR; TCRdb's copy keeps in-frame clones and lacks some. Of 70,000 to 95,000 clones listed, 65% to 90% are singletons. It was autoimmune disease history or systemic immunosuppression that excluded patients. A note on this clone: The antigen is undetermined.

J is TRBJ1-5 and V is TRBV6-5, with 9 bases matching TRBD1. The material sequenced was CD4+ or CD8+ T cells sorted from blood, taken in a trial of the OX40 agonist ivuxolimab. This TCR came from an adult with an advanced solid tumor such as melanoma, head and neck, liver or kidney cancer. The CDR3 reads CASRGQGGQPQHF. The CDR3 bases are TGTGCCAGCAGGGGACAGGGAGGTCAGCCCCAGCATTTT.